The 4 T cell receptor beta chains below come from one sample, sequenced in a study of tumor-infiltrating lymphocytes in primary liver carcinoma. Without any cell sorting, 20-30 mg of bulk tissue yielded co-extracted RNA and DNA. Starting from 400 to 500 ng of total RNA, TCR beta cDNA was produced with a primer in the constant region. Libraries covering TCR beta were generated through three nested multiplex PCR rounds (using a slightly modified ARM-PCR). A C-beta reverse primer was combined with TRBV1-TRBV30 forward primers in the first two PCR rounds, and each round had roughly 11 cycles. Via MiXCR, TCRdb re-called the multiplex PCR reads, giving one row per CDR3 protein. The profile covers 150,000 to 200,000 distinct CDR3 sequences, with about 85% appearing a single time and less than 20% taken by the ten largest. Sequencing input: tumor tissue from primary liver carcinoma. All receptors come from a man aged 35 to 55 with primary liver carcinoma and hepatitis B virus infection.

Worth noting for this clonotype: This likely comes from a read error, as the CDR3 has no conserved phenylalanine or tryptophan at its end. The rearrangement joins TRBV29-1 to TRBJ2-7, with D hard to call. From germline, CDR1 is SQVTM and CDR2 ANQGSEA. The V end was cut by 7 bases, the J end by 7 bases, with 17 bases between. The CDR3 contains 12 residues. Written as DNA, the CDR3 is TGCAGCGCGGGTTGGGGTAATCAGGAGCAGTACTAT. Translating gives CSAGWGNQEQYY.

CDR3 protein: CASSRTGWACEQYF. CDR3 DNA: TGTGCCAGCAGTAGGACAGGGTGGGCCTGCGAGCAGTACTTC. V and J are TRBV6-5 and TRBJ2-7; 8 nucleotides match TRBD1. This CDR3 comprises 14 residues. From germline, CDR1 is MNHEY and CDR2 SVGAGI. With V trimmed by 5 bases and J by 6 bases, 9 bases remained unmatched.

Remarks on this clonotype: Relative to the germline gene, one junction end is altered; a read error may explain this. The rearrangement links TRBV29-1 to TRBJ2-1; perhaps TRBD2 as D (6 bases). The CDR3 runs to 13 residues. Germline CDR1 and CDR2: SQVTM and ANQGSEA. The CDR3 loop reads CSSGTCNWNEQFF. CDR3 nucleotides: TGCAGCTCCGGGACTTGCAACTGGAATGAGCAATTCTTC.

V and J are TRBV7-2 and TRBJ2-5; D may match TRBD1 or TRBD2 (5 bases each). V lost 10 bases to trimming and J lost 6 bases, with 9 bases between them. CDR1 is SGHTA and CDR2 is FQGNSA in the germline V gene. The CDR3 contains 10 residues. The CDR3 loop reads CATSGQTQYF. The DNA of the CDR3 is TGTGCCACCTCGGGACAGACCCAGTACTTC.